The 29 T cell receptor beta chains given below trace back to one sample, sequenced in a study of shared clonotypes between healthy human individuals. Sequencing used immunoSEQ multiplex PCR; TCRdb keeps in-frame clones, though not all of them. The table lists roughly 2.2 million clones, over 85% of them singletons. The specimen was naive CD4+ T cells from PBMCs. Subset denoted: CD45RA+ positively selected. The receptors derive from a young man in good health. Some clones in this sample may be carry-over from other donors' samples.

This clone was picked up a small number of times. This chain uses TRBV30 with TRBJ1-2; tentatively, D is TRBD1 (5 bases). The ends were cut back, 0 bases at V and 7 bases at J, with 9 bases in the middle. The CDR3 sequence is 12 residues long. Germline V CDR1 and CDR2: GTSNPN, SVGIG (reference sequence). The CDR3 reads CAWSVRQGGYTF. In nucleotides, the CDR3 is TGTGCCTGGAGTGTACGCCAGGGTGGCTACACCTTC.

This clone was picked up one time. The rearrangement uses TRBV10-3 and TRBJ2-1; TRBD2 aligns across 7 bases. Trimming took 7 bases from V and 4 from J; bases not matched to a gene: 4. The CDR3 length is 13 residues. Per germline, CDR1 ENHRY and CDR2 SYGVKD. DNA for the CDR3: TGTGCCATCAAGCCTAGCGGATACAATGAGCAGTTCTTC. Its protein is CAIKPSGYNEQFF.

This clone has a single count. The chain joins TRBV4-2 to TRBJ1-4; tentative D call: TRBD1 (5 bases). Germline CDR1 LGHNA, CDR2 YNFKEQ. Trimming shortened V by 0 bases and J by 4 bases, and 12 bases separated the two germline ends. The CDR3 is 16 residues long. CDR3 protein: CASSQDRAGSNEKLFF. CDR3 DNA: TGTGCCAGCAGCCAAGACCGCGCAGGGAGTAATGAAAAACTGTTTTTT.

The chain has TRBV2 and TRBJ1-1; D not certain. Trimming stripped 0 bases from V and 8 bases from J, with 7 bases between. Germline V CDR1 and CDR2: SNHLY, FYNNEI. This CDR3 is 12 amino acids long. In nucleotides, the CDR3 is TGTGCCAGCAGTGAAGCCGACATGGAAGCTTTCTTT. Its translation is CASSEADMEAFF.

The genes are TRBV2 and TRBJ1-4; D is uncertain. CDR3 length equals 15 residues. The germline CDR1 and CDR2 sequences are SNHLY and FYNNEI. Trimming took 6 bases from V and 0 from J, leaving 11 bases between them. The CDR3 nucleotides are TGTGCCAGCAGACGACAAGGAACAACTAATGAAAAACTGTTTTTT. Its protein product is CASRRQGTTNEKLFF. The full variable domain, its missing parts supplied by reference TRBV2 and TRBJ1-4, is EPEVTQTPSHQVTQMGQEVILRCVPISNHLYFYWYRQILGQKVEFLVSFYNNEISEKSEIFDDQFSVERPDGSNFTLKIRSTKLEDSAMYFCASRRQGTTNEKLFFGSGTQLSVL.

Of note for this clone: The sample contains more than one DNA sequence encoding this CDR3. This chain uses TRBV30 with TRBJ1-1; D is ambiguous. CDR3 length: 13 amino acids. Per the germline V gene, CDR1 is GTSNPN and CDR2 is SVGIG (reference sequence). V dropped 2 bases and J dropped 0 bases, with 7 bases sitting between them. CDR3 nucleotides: TGTGCCTGGAGTTCAGGCATGAACACTGAAGCTTTCTTT. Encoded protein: CAWSSGMNTEAFF.

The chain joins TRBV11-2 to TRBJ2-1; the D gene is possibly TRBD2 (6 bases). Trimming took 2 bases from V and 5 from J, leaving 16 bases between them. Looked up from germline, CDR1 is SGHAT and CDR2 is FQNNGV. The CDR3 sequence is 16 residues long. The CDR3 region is CASSLRFGTPDNEQFF. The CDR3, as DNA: TGTGCCAGCAGCTTACGATTCGGGACTCCTGACAATGAGCAGTTCTTC.

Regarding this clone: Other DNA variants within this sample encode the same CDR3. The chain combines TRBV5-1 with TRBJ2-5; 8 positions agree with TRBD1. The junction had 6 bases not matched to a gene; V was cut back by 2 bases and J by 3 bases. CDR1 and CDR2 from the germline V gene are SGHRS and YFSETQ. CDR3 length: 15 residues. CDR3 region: CASSFSGTGEETQYF. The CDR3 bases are TGCGCCAGCAGCTTCTCCGGGACAGGAGAAGAGACCCAGTACTTC. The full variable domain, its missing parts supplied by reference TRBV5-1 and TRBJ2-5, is KAGVTQTPRYLIKTRGQQVTLSCSPISGHRSVSWYQQTPGQGLQFLFEYFSETQRNKGNFPGRFSGRQFSNSRSEMNVSTLELGDSALYLCASSFSGTGEETQYFGPGTRLLVL.

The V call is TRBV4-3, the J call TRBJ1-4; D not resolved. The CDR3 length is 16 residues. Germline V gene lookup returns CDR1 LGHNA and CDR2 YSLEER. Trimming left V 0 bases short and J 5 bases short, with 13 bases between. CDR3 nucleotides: TGCGCCAGCAGCCAAGATCTCCAGACCCAAAATGAAAAACTGTTTTTT. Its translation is CASSQDLQTQNEKLFF.

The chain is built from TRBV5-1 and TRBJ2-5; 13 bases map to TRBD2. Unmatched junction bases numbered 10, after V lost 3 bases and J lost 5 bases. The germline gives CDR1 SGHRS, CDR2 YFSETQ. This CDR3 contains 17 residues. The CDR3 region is CASSSGLAGATGETQYF. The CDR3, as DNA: TGCGCCAGCAGCTCCGGACTAGCGGGAGCAACGGGGGAGACCCAGTACTTC.

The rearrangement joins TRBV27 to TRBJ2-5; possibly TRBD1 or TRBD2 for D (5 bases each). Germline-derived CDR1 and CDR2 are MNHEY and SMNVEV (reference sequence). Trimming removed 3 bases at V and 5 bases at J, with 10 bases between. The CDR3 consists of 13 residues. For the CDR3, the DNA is TGTGCCAGCAGTTTCCGGGACCCCGAGACCCAGTACTTC. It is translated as CASSFRDPETQYF.

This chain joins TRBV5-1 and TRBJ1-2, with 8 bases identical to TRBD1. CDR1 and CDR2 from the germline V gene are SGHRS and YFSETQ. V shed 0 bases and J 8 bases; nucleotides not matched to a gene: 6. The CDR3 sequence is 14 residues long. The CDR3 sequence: CASSLASRGLGYTF. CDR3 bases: TGCGCCAGCAGCTTGGCTTCCAGGGGGCTCGGCTACACCTTC.

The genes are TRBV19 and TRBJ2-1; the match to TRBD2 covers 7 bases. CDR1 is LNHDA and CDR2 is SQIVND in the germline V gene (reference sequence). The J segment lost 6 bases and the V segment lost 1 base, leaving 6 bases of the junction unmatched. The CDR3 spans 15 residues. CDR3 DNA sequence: TGTGCCAGTAGTATAGTCGGCGGGAGAAGCAATGAGCAGTTCTTC. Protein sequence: CASSIVGGRSNEQFF.

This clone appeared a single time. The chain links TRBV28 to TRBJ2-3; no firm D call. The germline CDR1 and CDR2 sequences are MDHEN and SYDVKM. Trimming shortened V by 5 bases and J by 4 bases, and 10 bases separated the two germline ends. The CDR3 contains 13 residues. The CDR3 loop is CASSPSAPDTQYF. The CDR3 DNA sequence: TGTGCCAGCAGTCCCAGCGCCCCAGATACGCAGTATTTT.

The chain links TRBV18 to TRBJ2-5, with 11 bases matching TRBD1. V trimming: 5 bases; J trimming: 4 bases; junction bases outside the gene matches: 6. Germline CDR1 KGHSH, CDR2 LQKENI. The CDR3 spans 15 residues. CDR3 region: CASSSRTGGSETQYF. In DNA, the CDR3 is TGTGCCAGCTCATCTCGGACAGGGGGCTCAGAGACCCAGTACTTC.

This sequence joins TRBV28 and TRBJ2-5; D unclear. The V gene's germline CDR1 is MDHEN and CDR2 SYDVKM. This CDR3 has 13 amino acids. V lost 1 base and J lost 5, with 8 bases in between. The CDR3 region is CASSLYSIETQYF. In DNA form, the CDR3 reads TGTGCCAGCAGTTTATATAGCATTGAGACCCAGTACTTC.

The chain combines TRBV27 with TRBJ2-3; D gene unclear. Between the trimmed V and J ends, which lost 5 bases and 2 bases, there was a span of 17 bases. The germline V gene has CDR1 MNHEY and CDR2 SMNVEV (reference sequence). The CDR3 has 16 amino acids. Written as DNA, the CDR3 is TGTGCCAGCAGTCCCCTCGGCCCAAGGGTCACAGATACGCAGTATTTT. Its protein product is CASSPLGPRVTDTQYF.

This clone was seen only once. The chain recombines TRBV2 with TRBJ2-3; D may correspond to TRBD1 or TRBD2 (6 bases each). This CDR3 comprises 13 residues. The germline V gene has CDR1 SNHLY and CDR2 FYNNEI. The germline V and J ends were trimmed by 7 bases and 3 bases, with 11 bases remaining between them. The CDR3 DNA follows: TGTGCCAGCACCCAGGGGAGGACAGATACGCAGTATTTT. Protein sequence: CASTQGRTDTQYF.

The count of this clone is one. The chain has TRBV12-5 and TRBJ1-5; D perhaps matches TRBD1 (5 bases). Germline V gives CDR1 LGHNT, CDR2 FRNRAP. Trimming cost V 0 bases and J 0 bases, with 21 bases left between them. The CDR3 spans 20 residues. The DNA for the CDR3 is TGTGCTAGTGGTTTGGTACCTCCGATTGTCAGGGTGTATAGCAATCAGCCCCAGCATTTT. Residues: CASGLVPPIVRVYSNQPQHF.

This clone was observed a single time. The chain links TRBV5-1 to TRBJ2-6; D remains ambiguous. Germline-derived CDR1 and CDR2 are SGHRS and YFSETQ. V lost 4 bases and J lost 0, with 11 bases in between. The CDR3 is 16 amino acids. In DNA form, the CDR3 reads TGCGCCAGCAGCGCCAAGGTTAGCTCTGGGGCCAACGTCCTGACTTTC. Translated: CASSAKVSSGANVLTF.

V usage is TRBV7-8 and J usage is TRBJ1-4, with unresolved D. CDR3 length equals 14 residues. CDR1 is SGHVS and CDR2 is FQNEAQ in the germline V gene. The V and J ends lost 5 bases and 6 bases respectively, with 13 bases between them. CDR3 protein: CASSRQGVYEKLFF. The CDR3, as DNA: TGTGCCAGCAGCCGCCAAGGCGTATATGAAAAACTGTTTTTT.

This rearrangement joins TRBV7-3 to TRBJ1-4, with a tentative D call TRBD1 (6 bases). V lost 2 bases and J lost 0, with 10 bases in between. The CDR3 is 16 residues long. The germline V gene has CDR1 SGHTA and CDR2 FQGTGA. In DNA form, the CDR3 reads TGTGCCAGCAGCTTAGGACAGCTAGCAACTAATGAAAAACTGTTTTTT. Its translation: CASSLGQLATNEKLFF.

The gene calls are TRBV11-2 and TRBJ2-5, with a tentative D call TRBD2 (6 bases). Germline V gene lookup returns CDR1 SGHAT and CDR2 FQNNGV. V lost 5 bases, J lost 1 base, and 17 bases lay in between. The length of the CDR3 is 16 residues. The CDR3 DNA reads TGTGCCAGCAGCAGGAAAACTAGCAGCCTCCAAGAGACCCAGTACTTC. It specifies CASSRKTSSLQETQYF.

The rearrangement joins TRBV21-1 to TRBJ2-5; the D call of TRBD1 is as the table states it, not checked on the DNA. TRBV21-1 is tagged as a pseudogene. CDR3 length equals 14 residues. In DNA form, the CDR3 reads TGTGCCAGCAGCAAAGGGAAAGGGGTAGAGACCCAGTACTTC. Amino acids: CASSKGKGVETQYF.

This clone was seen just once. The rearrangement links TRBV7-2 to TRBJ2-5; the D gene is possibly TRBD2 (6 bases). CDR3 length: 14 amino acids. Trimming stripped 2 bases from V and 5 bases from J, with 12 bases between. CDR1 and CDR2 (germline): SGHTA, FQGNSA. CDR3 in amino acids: CASSLSGRTETQYF. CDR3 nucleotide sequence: TGTGCCAGCAGCTTAAGCGGGCGGACGGAGACCCAGTACTTC. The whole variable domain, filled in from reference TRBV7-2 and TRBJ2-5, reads GAGVSQSPSNKVTEKGKDVELRCDPISGHTALYWYRQSLGQGLEFLIYFQGNSAPDKSGLPSDRFSAERTGGSVSTLTIQRTQQEDSAVYLCASSLSGRTETQYFGPGTRLLVL.

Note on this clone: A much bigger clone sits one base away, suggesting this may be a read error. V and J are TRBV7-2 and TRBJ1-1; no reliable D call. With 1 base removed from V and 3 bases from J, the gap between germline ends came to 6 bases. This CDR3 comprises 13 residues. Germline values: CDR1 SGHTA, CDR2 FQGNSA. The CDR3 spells CASSLEEDTEAFF. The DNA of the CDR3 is TGTGCCAGCAGCTTAGAGGAGGACACTGAAGCTTTCTTT.

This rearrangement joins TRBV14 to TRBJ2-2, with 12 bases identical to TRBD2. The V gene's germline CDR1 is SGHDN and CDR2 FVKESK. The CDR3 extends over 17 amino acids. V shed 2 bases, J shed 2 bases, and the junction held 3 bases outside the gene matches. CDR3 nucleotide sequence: TGTGCCAGCAGCCAACTCGGACTAGCGGGAAACACCGGGGAGCTGTTTTTT. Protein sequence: CASSQLGLAGNTGELFF.

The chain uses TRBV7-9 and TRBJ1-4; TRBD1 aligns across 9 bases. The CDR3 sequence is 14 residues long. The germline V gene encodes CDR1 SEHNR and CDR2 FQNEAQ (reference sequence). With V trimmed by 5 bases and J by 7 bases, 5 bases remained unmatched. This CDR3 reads CASSPQGAVEKLFF. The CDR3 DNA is TGTGCCAGCAGCCCACAGGGGGCGGTTGAAAAACTGTTTTTT.

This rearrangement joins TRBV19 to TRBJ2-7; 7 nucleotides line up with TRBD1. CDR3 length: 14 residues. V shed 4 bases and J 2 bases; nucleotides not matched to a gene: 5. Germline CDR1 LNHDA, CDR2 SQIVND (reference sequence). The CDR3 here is CASSTTGQTYEQYF. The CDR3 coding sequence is TGTGCCAGTAGTACGACAGGGCAGACCTACGAGCAGTACTTC. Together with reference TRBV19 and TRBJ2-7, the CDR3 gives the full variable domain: DGGITQSPKYLFRKEGQNVTLSCEQNLNHDAMYWYRQDPGQGLRLIYYSQIVNDFQKGDIAEGYSVSREKKESFPLTVTSAQKNPTAFYLCASSTTGQTYEQYFGPGTRLTVT.